These 3 T cell receptor beta chains were all obtained from the same sample, sequenced in a study of a mutant IDH1 vaccine in newly diagnosed glioma. Clones were read by immunoSEQ multiplex PCR, and TCRdb kept only the in-frame ones, dropping some. The top ten hold 15% of the sample, which has about 32,000 clones, roughly 86% seen once. The sample's time point: week 35, safety follow-up. All doses held 300 ug of mutant IDH1 20-mer peptide, with topical imiquimod. Their specific antigens are unknown. The specimen comprised PBMCs, sampled from a glioma patient whose treatment included an IDH1 peptide vaccine. The receptor set was obtained from a man aged 30-40 years with glioma.

The chain is built from TRBV2 and TRBJ1-1; D uncertain. The germline V gene encodes CDR1 SNHLY and CDR2 FYNNEI. This CDR3 region has 13 residues. The germline V and J ends were trimmed by 2 bases and 8 bases, with 12 bases remaining between them. The CDR3 DNA reads as TGTGCCAGCAGTGAAATAGAGTCAGGAGAAGCTTTCTTT. Translating gives CASSEIESGEAFF.

The V and J genes are TRBV5-4 and TRBJ2-7; 8 nucleotides align to TRBD2. Trimming at V came to 4 bases and at J to 2 bases, leaving 2 bases not matched to a gene. This CDR3 has 13 residues. The V gene's germline CDR1 is SGHNT and CDR2 YYREEE (reference sequence). The CDR3 loop is CASSRGLAYEQYF. CDR3 nucleotide sequence: TGTGCCAGCAGCCGGGGACTAGCCTACGAGCAGTACTTC.

J is TRBJ2-1 and V is TRBV5-1, with no clear D. Germline V gene lookup returns CDR1 SGHRS and CDR2 YFSETQ. The CDR3 contains 13 residues. Trimming cost V 2 bases and J 5 bases, with 8 bases left between them. As DNA, the CDR3 is TGCGCCAGCAGCTTAGACACGCACAATGAGCAGTTCTTC. Translating it yields CASSLDTHNEQFF.